These 25 T cell receptor beta chains share one sample of origin, sequenced in a study of T cell changes during pregnancy in multiple sclerosis. TCRdb keeps only in-frame clones here, not all; method: immunoSEQ multiplex PCR. The sample includes 75,000 to 90,000 clones, around nine tenths of them seen just once. Sequenced material: CD4+ T cells from peripheral blood mononuclear cells, taken before pregnancy. These receptors all stem from a female donor with multiple sclerosis, enrolled in a pregnancy study.

This chain joins TRBV6-6 and TRBJ2-7; the match to TRBD1 covers 7 bases. Per germline, CDR1 MNHNY and CDR2 SVGAGI (reference sequence). Germline trimming cut 5 bases from V and 1 base from J; bases unmatched to any gene: 5. This CDR3 is built from 14 residues. The CDR3 spells CASSTSGQSYEQYF. For the CDR3, the DNA is TGTGCCAGCAGTACCTCGGGACAGTCCTACGAGCAGTACTTC.

The gene calls are TRBV5-1 and TRBJ2-7, with D perhaps TRBD1 (7 bases). The CDR3 is 17 amino acids. The ends were cut back, 0 bases at V and 1 base at J, with 17 bases in the middle. The V gene's germline CDR1 is SGHRS and CDR2 YFSETQ. The chain's CDR3 is CASSLAPAAGGSYEQYF. Here the CDR3 DNA reads TGCGCCAGCAGCTTGGCCCCTGCTGCAGGGGGGTCCTACGAGCAGTACTTC.

This rearrangement joins TRBV6-5 to TRBJ1-5; no definite D call. The CDR3 extends over 16 amino acids. V was pared by 2 bases and J by 0 bases, with 11 bases between. Per germline, CDR1 MNHEY and CDR2 SVGAGI. The CDR3 protein is CASSYPTEDSNQPQHF. The DNA of the CDR3 is TGTGCCAGCAGTTACCCCACGGAGGATAGCAATCAGCCCCAGCATTTT.

V is TRBV5-4 and J is TRBJ2-7; the D gene is possibly TRBD1 (5 bases). This CDR3 has 13 amino acids. Looked up from germline, CDR1 is SGHNT and CDR2 is YYREEE (reference sequence). The V and J ends lost 4 bases and 3 bases respectively, with 11 bases between them. CDR3 amino acids: CASSPRQSYEQYF. CDR3 in DNA: TGTGCCAGCAGCCCCAGACAGAGCTACGAGCAGTACTTC.

V is TRBV9 and J is TRBJ1-2, with D uncertain. Germline loops: CDR1 SGDLS, CDR2 YYNGEE. The length of the CDR3 is 14 residues. Trimming took 3 bases from V and 8 from J, leaving 17 bases between them. CDR3 nucleotides: TGTGCCAGCAGCGCGGGGTCATCTAAGGGAGGCTACACCTTC. Its translation is CASSAGSSKGGYTF.

The chain employs TRBV5-4 and TRBJ2-3, with 7 bases lining up with TRBD2. The CDR3 contains 17 residues. CDR1 is SGHNT and CDR2 is YYREEE in the germline V gene (reference sequence). The V gene end was trimmed by 4 bases and the J gene end by 0 bases; junction bases not matched to a gene: 11. The CDR3 reads CASSPAGRAPSTDTQYF. CDR3 in DNA: TGTGCCAGCAGCCCCGCGGGGAGGGCTCCAAGCACAGATACGCAGTATTTT.

The chain recombines TRBV2 with TRBJ2-4; 7 positions match TRBD1. From germline, CDR1 is SNHLY and CDR2 FYNNEI. With 4 bases clipped from V and 2 bases from J, the junction kept 14 bases outside the gene matches. CDR3 size: 18 residues. The CDR3 nucleotides are TGTGCCAGCAGTGGAACCTATACGACAGGGCTGACCAAAAACATTCAGTACTTC. It translates to CASSGTYTTGLTKNIQYF. The full variable domain, in which reference TRBV2 and TRBJ2-4 provide the parts outside the CDR3, is EPEVTQTPSHQVTQMGQEVILRCVPISNHLYFYWYRQILGQKVEFLVSFYNNEISEKSEIFDDQFSVERPDGSNFTLKIRSTKLEDSAMYFCASSGTYTTGLTKNIQYFGAGTRLSVL.

This clone appeared a single time. The V gene is TRBV11-2, the J gene TRBJ1-1; D possibly corresponds to TRBD1 (6 bases). This CDR3 comprises 15 residues. CDR1 SGHAT and CDR2 FQNNGV come from the germline V gene. V lost 1 base to trimming and J lost 1 base, with 10 bases between them. CDR3 sequence: CASSLGQGRNTEAFF. In nucleotides, the CDR3 is TGTGCCAGCAGCTTAGGGCAGGGGAGGAACACTGAAGCTTTCTTT.

The V and J genes are TRBV30 and TRBJ1-6; maybe TRBD1 (5 bases). Per the germline V gene, CDR1 is GTSNPN and CDR2 is SVGIG (reference sequence). Trimming cost V 0 bases and J 10 bases, with 16 bases left between them. The CDR3 runs to 15 residues. The CDR3 coding sequence is TGTGCCTGGAGTGTCCCCAGGGCGAGACGATCACCCCTCCACTTT. It codes for CAWSVPRARRSPLHF.

The chain carries TRBV7-6 and TRBJ2-5; TRBD1 matches at 7 bases. There are 14 residues in the CDR3. The germline CDR1 and CDR2 sequences are SGHVS and FNYEAQ. Trimming at V came to 3 bases and at J to 1 base, leaving 2 bases not matched to a gene. CDR3 sequence: CASSFRDSQETQYF. CDR3 nucleotides: TGTGCCAGCAGCTTCCGGGACAGCCAAGAGACCCAGTACTTC.

V gene TRBV20-1 combines with J gene TRBJ1-2, with TRBD1 matching 7 bases. CDR3 length: 11 residues. Germline V lookup: CDR1 DFQATT, CDR2 SNEGSKA (reference sequence). V lost 7 bases to trimming and J lost 6 bases; unmatched junction nucleotides: 5. The chain's CDR3 is CSGRGQDGYTF. DNA of the CDR3: TGCAGTGGAAGGGGGCAGGATGGCTACACCTTC.

The CDR3 nucleotides read TGTGCCAGCAGGCGGTGTCGGGGGGAGCAGTTCTTC. Protein sequence: CASRRCRGEQFF. The rearrangement links TRBV6-4 to TRBJ2-1; D perhaps matches TRBD2 (6 bases). The CDR3 has 12 residues. From germline, CDR1 is MRHNA and CDR2 SNTAGT. Trimming left V 6 bases short and J 10 bases short, with 13 bases between.

The chain recombines TRBV6-5 with TRBJ1-1; 7 bases agree with TRBD1. Germline V lookup: CDR1 MNHEY, CDR2 SVGAGI. After removal of 7 bases from V and 0 bases from J, the junction contained 8 bases not matched to a gene. The CDR3 has 15 residues. CDR3: CASIKRTGMNTEAFF. CDR3 sequence (DNA): TGTGCCAGCATTAAACGGACAGGAATGAACACTGAAGCTTTCTTT.

V gene TRBV5-1 combines with J gene TRBJ2-6; possibly TRBD1 for D (6 bases). Trimming took 5 bases from V and 4 from J, leaving 13 bases between them. There are 15 residues in the CDR3. CDR1 is SGHRS, CDR2 YFSETQ, per germline. This CDR3 is CASSLTGTGANVLTF. Here the CDR3 DNA reads TGCGCCAGCAGTTTAACAGGGACAGGGGCCAACGTCCTGACTTTC.

The chain uses TRBV7-9 and TRBJ1-2; 10 bases are a match to TRBD1. Germline V gene data show CDR1 as SEHNR and CDR2 as FQNEAQ (reference sequence). The V segment lost 3 bases and the J segment 6 bases; nucleotides outside the gene matches: 7. The CDR3 has 15 residues. Written as DNA, the CDR3 is TGTGCCAGCAGCTTGGGGACAGGGGTATTAGATGGCTACACCTTC. It yields the protein CASSLGTGVLDGYTF.

In DNA form, the CDR3 reads TGCGCCAGCAGCTCACTGGACAGGGGACTACGAGGCGGGGAGCTGTTTTTT. This codes for CASSSLDRGLRGGELFF. The chain joins TRBV5-1 to TRBJ2-2, with 9 nucleotides matching TRBD1. CDR1 is SGHRS and CDR2 is YFSETQ in the germline V gene. The CDR3 length is 17 residues. After removal of 3 bases from V and 7 bases from J, the junction contained 13 bases not matched to a gene.

The rearrangement joins TRBV5-1 to TRBJ2-3; 8 bases line up with TRBD2. Trimming took 8 bases from V and 2 from J; bases not matched to a gene: 13. The CDR3 has 16 amino acids. Germline-derived CDR1 and CDR2 are SGHRS and YFSETQ. CDR3 protein: CASDIGGASYTDTQYF. The CDR3 DNA follows: TGCGCCAGTGATATCGGGGGGGCCTCCTACACAGATACGCAGTATTTT.

The chain employs TRBV11-2 and TRBJ2-4; 7 bases fit TRBD1. The germline gives CDR1 SGHAT, CDR2 FQNNGV. The CDR3 sequence is 14 residues long. V lost 4 bases, J lost 9 bases, and 9 bases stayed unmatched. CDR3 protein: CASSYGTAETIQYF. The CDR3 nucleotides are TGTGCCAGCAGCTATGGGACAGCTGAAACCATTCAGTACTTC.

This clone was recorded only once. The chain combines TRBV30 with TRBJ1-4, with 11 nucleotides matching TRBD1. Germline V lookup: CDR1 GTSNPN, CDR2 SVGIG (reference sequence). The J segment lost 7 bases and the V segment lost 2 bases, leaving 12 bases of the junction unmatched. The CDR3 sequence is 17 residues long. CDR3 DNA: TGTGCCTGGAGTAGAGGTTTGGACAGGGGGCTTGCTGAAAAACTGTTTTTT. This sequence encodes CAWSRGLDRGLAEKLFF.

This clone appeared a few times. V and J are TRBV18 and TRBJ1-5, with D unclear. Germline V gene lookup returns CDR1 KGHSH and CDR2 LQKENI. The CDR3 is 12 residues long. Trimming shortened V by 6 bases and J by 2 bases, and 5 bases separated the two germline ends. CDR3 DNA: TGTGCCAGCTCGGCCGGCAATCAGCCCCAGCATTTT. This gives the protein CASSAGNQPQHF.

This chain links TRBV5-1 with TRBJ2-5; TRBD2 might be the D (7 bases). Trimming removed 4 bases from V and 0 bases from J, with 13 bases in between. Germline V gives CDR1 SGHRS, CDR2 YFSETQ. The length of the CDR3 is 15 residues. The CDR3 loop reads CASSQGGAYQETQYF. CDR3 sequence (DNA): TGCGCCAGCAGCCAAGGGGGGGCCTACCAAGAGACCCAGTACTTC.

The chain carries TRBV9 and TRBJ2-6; the D gene is possibly TRBD2 (5 bases). The CDR3 extends over 16 amino acids. The germline V gene has CDR1 SGDLS and CDR2 YYNGEE. The V and J ends lost 0 bases and 0 bases respectively, with 7 bases between them. The DNA of the CDR3 is TGTGCCAGCAGCGTAGCTGGAGGCTCTGGGGCCAACGTCCTGACTTTC. Protein: CASSVAGGSGANVLTF.

The chain couples TRBV7-9 to TRBJ1-2; 9 nucleotides align to TRBD1. The ends lost 5 bases at V and 6 bases at J; junction bases unmatched: 16. Germline V gene lookup returns CDR1 SEHNR and CDR2 FQNEAQ (reference sequence). The CDR3 totals 17 residues. The CDR3 region is CASSPPGTGLDRHGYTF. CDR3 in DNA: TGTGCCAGCAGCCCCCCCGGGACAGGGTTGGATCGTCATGGCTACACCTTC.

The V and J genes are TRBV27 and TRBJ2-7, with a possible D match to TRBD1 (7 bases). Trimming removed 1 base at V and 5 bases at J, with 12 bases between. Per germline, CDR1 MNHEY and CDR2 SMNVEV (reference sequence). The CDR3 is 14 residues long. The CDR3: CASSLLGGTDEQYF. CDR3 DNA: TGTGCCAGCAGTTTATTAGGCGGGACAGACGAGCAGTACTTC.

The V call is TRBV19, the J call TRBJ1-5, with a possible D match to TRBD1 (5 bases). This CDR3 is built from 15 residues. Trimming cost V 3 bases and J 8 bases, with 17 bases left between them. Germline CDR1 LNHDA, CDR2 SQIVND (reference sequence). The CDR3 spells CASSITGPRGEPQHF. The CDR3 DNA sequence: TGTGCCAGTAGTATCACGGGGCCCCGCGGGGAGCCCCAGCATTTT. Full variable domain (missing parts from reference TRBV19 and TRBJ1-5): DGGITQSPKYLFRKEGQNVTLSCEQNLNHDAMYWYRQDPGQGLRLIYYSQIVNDFQKGDIAEGYSVSREKKESFPLTVTSAQKNPTAFYLCASSITGPRGEPQHFGDGTRLSIL.